What follows are 18 T cell receptor beta chains derived from one specimen sequenced in a study of early T cells in non-severe SARS-CoV-2 infection. Each CDR3 protein gets one entry after TCRdb re-called the 5' RACE reads with MiXCR. The table includes more than 45,000 distinct CDR3 sequences, roughly 12% detected once. Source material: whole blood. Every receptor here comes from an adult who was a healthcare worker with PCR-confirmed SARS-CoV-2 infection or an uninfected control (not recorded which).

This clonotype was seen a handful of times. The chain recombines TRBV29-1 with TRBJ2-3; D gene uncertain. The germline V gene has CDR1 SQVTM and CDR2 ANQGSEA. V was pared by 5 bases and J by 4 bases, with 10 bases between. This CDR3 comprises 12 residues. The CDR3 bases are TGCAGCGTTCGTATGGGTCCAGATACGCAGTATTTT. It specifies CSVRMGPDTQYF.

At least ten counts were recorded for this clonotype. The CDR3 DNA reads TGCAGCGTTGGGGACTCCTACGAGCAGTACTTC. Its translation is CSVGDSYEQYF. The gene calls are TRBV29-1 and TRBJ2-7, with D uncertain. Between the trimmed V and J ends, which lost 4 bases and 0 bases, there was a span of 4 bases. Germline values: CDR1 SQVTM, CDR2 ANQGSEA. This CDR3 is 11 amino acids long.

This clonotype appeared many times. This chain connects TRBV20-1 to TRBJ1-2; TRBD1 might be the D (6 bases). V was cut by 5 bases and J by 3 bases, with 10 bases left in between. The germline V gene has CDR1 DFQATT and CDR2 SNEGSKA (reference sequence). The CDR3 runs 12 residues. Written as DNA, the CDR3 is TGCAGTGCTTACAGGGAGGACTATGGCTACACCTTC. Amino acids: CSAYREDYGYTF.

J is TRBJ2-2 and V is TRBV28; the D gene is possibly TRBD1 (6 bases). This CDR3 region has 16 residues. The germline gives CDR1 MDHEN, CDR2 SYDVKM. Deletions cut 4 bases from V and 0 bases from J, with 12 bases between. CDR3 coding DNA: TGTGCCAGCAGTTCACCGGGACATTCGAACACCGGGGAGCTGTTTTTT. Translation: CASSSPGHSNTGELFF.

This clonotype has a handful of counts. This chain joins TRBV28 and TRBJ1-1, with unresolved D. The CDR3 contains 12 residues. The V gene's germline CDR1 is MDHEN and CDR2 SYDVKM. V was pared by 2 bases and J by 10 bases, with 11 bases between. The CDR3 here is CASSLDRRGAFF. The CDR3 coding sequence is TGTGCCAGCAGTTTAGACCGGCGGGGAGCTTTCTTT.

The V and J genes are TRBV7-2 and TRBJ2-5; possible D gene TRBD2, 7 bases. From germline, CDR1 is SGHTA and CDR2 FQGNSA. This CDR3 comprises 14 residues. Trimming removed 2 bases from V and 5 bases from J, with 12 bases in between. The CDR3 bases are TGTGCCAGCAGCTTACAGCGGGACATCGAGACCCAGTACTTC. Amino acids: CASSLQRDIETQYF.

There are many counts of this clonotype. The J gene is TRBJ2-3, the V gene TRBV28; either TRBD1 or TRBD2 may fit D (6 bases each). V was trimmed by 4 bases and J by 4 bases, leaving 12 bases between them. The CDR3 covers 14 residues. Per the germline V gene, CDR1 is MDHEN and CDR2 is SYDVKM. The CDR3: CASSSTGGPDTQYF. For the CDR3, the DNA is TGTGCCAGCAGTTCTACCGGGGGCCCAGATACGCAGTATTTT. The whole variable domain, filled in from reference TRBV28 and TRBJ2-3, reads DVKVTQSSRYLVKRTGEKVFLECVQDMDHENMFWYRQDPGLGLRLIYFSYDVKMKEKGDIPEGYSVSREKKERFSLILESASTNQTSMYLCASSSTGGPDTQYFGPGTRLTVL.

This chain uses TRBV12-3 or TRBV12-4 with TRBJ2-2; 8 bases match TRBD2. The CDR3 spans 17 residues. The ends lost 5 bases at V and 4 bases at J; junction bases unmatched: 12. The CDR3 is CASSPQGAGGVTGELFF. The CDR3 coding sequence is TGTGCCAGCAGTCCACAGGGCGCGGGAGGTGTCACCGGGGAGCTGTTTTTT.

In this sample, this clonotype turned up a few times. This chain uses TRBV29-1 with TRBJ2-3; the D is unclear. The CDR3 spans 12 residues. V was cut by 6 bases and J by 1 base, with 8 bases left in between. The V gene's germline CDR1 is SQVTM and CDR2 ANQGSEA. CDR3 nucleotides: TGCAGCGTCGAGCTAGGCACAGATACGCAGTATTTT. This sequence encodes CSVELGTDTQYF.

Ten or more counts support this clonotype. In nucleotides, the CDR3 is TGTGCCAGCAGCGTGGAACAGGGGGCCGGAGTCATTCAGTACTTC. It translates to CASSVEQGAGVIQYF. The V and J genes are TRBV9 and TRBJ2-4; 9 nucleotides match TRBD1. Per the germline V gene, CDR1 is SGDLS and CDR2 is YYNGEE. The CDR3 has 15 residues. J was trimmed by 9 bases and V by 2 bases; bases with no gene match: 9.

V is TRBV12-3 or TRBV12-4 and J is TRBJ2-7; TRBD2 matches 13 bases. This CDR3 spans 14 amino acids. The junction had 2 bases not matched to a gene; V was cut back by 8 bases and J by 1 base. The CDR3 DNA sequence: TGTGCCAGCGCGGGACTAGCGGGATCCTACGAGCAGTACTTC. This gives the protein CASAGLAGSYEQYF.

This clonotype was detected ten times or more. The rearrangement links TRBV12-3 or TRBV12-4 to TRBJ1-2; D might be TRBD1 (6 bases). V was shortened by 6 bases and J by 4 bases, with 12 bases between the two germline ends. The CDR3 length is 13 residues. Here the CDR3 reads CASSATGGYGYTF. As DNA, the CDR3 is TGTGCCAGCAGCGCGACAGGAGGCTATGGCTACACCTTC.

The V gene is TRBV29-1, the J gene TRBJ1-1; D remains ambiguous. Looked up from germline, CDR1 is SQVTM and CDR2 is ANQGSEA. The germline V and J ends were trimmed by 6 bases and 5 bases, with 22 bases remaining between them. The CDR3 is 15 amino acids. DNA for the CDR3: TGCAGCGTCGTTCGTTACTCGATGGTCGGGACTGAAGCTTTCTTT. The encoded protein is CSVVRYSMVGTEAFF.

The chain employs TRBV3-1 and TRBJ1-5; D not certain. This CDR3 region has 14 residues. CDR1 and CDR2 (germline): LGHDT, YNNKEL (reference sequence). Trimming cost V 0 bases and J 0 bases, with 3 bases left between them. The chain's CDR3 is CASSQDFSNQPQHF. CDR3 bases: TGTGCCAGCAGCCAAGATTTTAGCAATCAGCCCCAGCATTTT.

This clonotype has more than one count but fewer than ten. The CDR3 DNA reads as TGTGCCAGCAGTTCCTTCCTCCGCTCTAGCGGGAGTGTAGATGAGCAGTTCTTC. It encodes CASSSFLRSSGSVDEQFF. This chain joins TRBV6-1 and TRBJ2-1, with 10 bases aligning to TRBD2. V was clipped by 5 bases and J by 8 bases; unmatched bases: 18. The CDR3 sequence is 18 residues long. CDR1 and CDR2 (germline): MNHNS, SASEGT.

J is TRBJ2-5 and V is TRBV2, with 9 bases fitting TRBD1. V lost 7 bases, J lost 4 bases, and 7 bases stayed unmatched. This CDR3 is built from 14 residues. The germline V gene encodes CDR1 SNHLY and CDR2 FYNNEI. CDR3 region: CASNGDRARETQYF. The CDR3 bases are TGTGCCAGCAATGGGGACAGGGCTCGAGAGACCCAGTACTTC.

This clonotype showed up just a few times. The chain employs TRBV9 and TRBJ1-1; weak D call: TRBD1 (5 bases). The germline V gene has CDR1 SGDLS and CDR2 YYNGEE. The CDR3 consists of 14 residues. Trimming took 3 bases from V and 5 from J, leaving 14 bases between them. The CDR3 DNA is TGTGCCAGCAGCGCAACAGGAGTTCTTACTGAAGCTTTCTTT. This sequence encodes CASSATGVLTEAFF.

The V gene is TRBV7-2, the J gene TRBJ2-1, with D possibly called TRBD1 or TRBD2 (6 bases each). The V gene's germline CDR1 is SGHTA and CDR2 FQGNSA. Trimming pared 3 bases from V and 3 bases from J, leaving 9 bases between. CDR3 size: 14 residues. The CDR3 region is CASSLGGGYNEQFF. Here the CDR3 DNA reads TGTGCCAGCAGCTTGGGGGGCGGCTACAATGAGCAGTTCTTC.